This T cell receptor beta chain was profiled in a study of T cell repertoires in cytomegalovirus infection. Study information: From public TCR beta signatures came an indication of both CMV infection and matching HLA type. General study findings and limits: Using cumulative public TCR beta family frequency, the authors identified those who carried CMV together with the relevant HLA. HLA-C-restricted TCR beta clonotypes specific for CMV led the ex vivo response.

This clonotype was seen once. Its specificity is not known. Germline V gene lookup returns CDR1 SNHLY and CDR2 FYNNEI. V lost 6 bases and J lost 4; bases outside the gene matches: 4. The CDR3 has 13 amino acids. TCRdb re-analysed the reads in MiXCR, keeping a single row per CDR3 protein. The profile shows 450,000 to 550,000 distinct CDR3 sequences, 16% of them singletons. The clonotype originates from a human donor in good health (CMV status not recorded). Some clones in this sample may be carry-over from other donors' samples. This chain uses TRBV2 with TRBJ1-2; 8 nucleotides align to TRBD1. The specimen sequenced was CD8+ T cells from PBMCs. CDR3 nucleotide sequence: TGTGCCAGCAGGGACAGGGATATCTATGGCTACACCTTC. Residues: CASRDRDIYGYTF.